This passage covers 22 T cell receptor beta chains from one sample sequenced in a study of Ad26.COV2.S vaccination and SARS-CoV-2 variants. As to treatment: 15 to 20 received Ad26.COV2.S at low or high dose, single or two shots; a few received placebo; per-sample allocation not given. All samples were drawn on day 63, counting from the first vaccine or placebo injection. Sequenced by immunoSEQ multiplex PCR; TCRdb stores in-frame clones only, minus some. The sample holds about 420,000 clones; 85% to 90% are singletons and the top ten take 3.6%. The source material was peripheral blood, sampled in a trial of Ad26.COV2.S vaccine versus placebo. These receptor sequences come from a person between 18 and 65 years old who received the Ad26.COV2.S COVID-19 vaccine or a placebo.

V and J are TRBV3-1 (or the pseudogene TRBV3-2) and TRBJ2-3; weak D call: TRBD1 (5 bases). Germline V gene sequence: CDR1 LGHDT, CDR2 YNNKEL (reference sequence). Trimming took 5 bases from V and 3 from J, leaving 9 bases between them. The CDR3 has 13 amino acids. DNA for the CDR3: TGTGCCAGCAGCACCCGACAGACAGATACGCAGTATTTT. It codes for CASSTRQTDTQYF.

This chain joins TRBV9 and TRBJ1-6; a possible D gene is TRBD1 (6 bases). The CDR3 extends over 15 amino acids. The germline V gene has CDR1 SGDLS and CDR2 YYNGEE. Trimming cost V 6 bases and J 0 bases, with 10 bases left between them. The CDR3 sequence is CASNPTGSYNSPLHF. For the CDR3, the DNA is TGTGCCAGCAACCCGACAGGCTCCTATAATTCACCCCTCCACTTT. The full variable domain, in which reference TRBV9 and TRBJ1-6 provide the parts outside the CDR3, is DSGVTQTPKHLITATGQRVTLRCSPRSGDLSVYWYQQSLDQGLQFLIQYYNGEERAKGNILERFSAQQFPDLHSELNLSSLELGDSALYFCASNPTGSYNSPLHFGNGTRLTVT.

The rearrangement joins TRBV12-3 or TRBV12-4 to TRBJ2-1; no reliable D call. The germline V and J ends were trimmed by 6 bases and 6 bases, with 6 bases remaining between them. This CDR3 spans 11 amino acids. CDR3 sequence: CASSPRNEQFF. In nucleotides, the CDR3 is TGTGCCAGCAGCCCCCGCAATGAGCAGTTCTTC.

The J gene is TRBJ2-5, the V gene TRBV7-2, with D unresolved. Germline V gives CDR1 SGHTA, CDR2 FQGNSA. Trimming took 6 bases from V and 5 from J, leaving 16 bases between them. This CDR3 contains 14 residues. The CDR3 sequence: CASRDVGAVETQYF. The CDR3 DNA reads TGTGCCAGCAGGGACGTCGGTGCCGTGGAGACCCAGTACTTC.

This chain links TRBV10-1 with TRBJ2-3; D unclear. The CDR3 is made up of 14 amino acids. Germline V CDR1 and CDR2: WNHNN, SYGVQD (reference sequence). Between the trimmed V and J ends, which lost 3 bases and 0 bases, there was a span of 7 bases. The CDR3 DNA sequence: TGCGCCAGCAGTGACCCGGGTAGCACAGATACGCAGTATTTT. It is translated as CASSDPGSTDTQYF.

The chain uses TRBV4-1 and TRBJ1-5; TRBD1 matches 8 bases. The CDR3 runs to 15 residues. Trimming cost V 0 bases and J 6 bases; bases outside gene matches: 4. The germline CDR1 and CDR2 sequences are MGHRA and YSYEKL. The CDR3 DNA reads TGCGCCAGCAGCCAAGAGGACAGGGTTAGTCAGCCCCAGCATTTT. Amino acids: CASSQEDRVSQPQHF.

The chain carries TRBV29-1 and TRBJ2-5; possibly TRBD2 for D (5 bases). The germline V gene encodes CDR1 SQVTM and CDR2 ANQGSEA. The CDR3 contains 12 residues. Trimming removed 3 bases from V and 5 bases from J, with 10 bases in between. Written as DNA, the CDR3 is TGCAGCGTTGACGTTGAGGGCGAGACCCAGTACTTC. Encoded protein: CSVDVEGETQYF.

J is TRBJ2-5 and V is TRBV7-8; D may be TRBD1 or TRBD2 (5 bases each). This CDR3 contains 15 residues. In germline, CDR1 is SGHVS, CDR2 FQNEAQ. Trimming took 10 bases from V and 2 from J, leaving 20 bases between them. The CDR3 reads CATSGAGLQQETQYF. The CDR3 nucleotides read TGTGCCACCTCCGGGGCAGGGTTGCAACAAGAGACCCAGTACTTC.

The chain employs TRBV19 and TRBJ2-6; 10 bases are shared with TRBD1. The CDR3 is 17 amino acids. V shed 5 bases, J shed 0 bases, and the junction held 4 bases outside the gene matches. Germline CDR1 and CDR2: LNHDA and SQIVND (reference sequence). The DNA for the CDR3 is TGTGCCAGTAGTGGGGGGGACAGGGGCTCTGGGGCCAACGTCCTGACTTTC. The encoded protein is CASSGGDRGSGANVLTF.

This clone occurred once. This chain uses TRBV5-5 with TRBJ2-7; D not certain. Germline-derived CDR1 and CDR2 are SGHKS and YYEKEE (reference sequence). The CDR3 has 13 residues. V lost 0 bases, J lost 0 bases, and 4 bases lay in between. CDR3 coding DNA: TGTGCCAGCAGCTTGGGGGTCTCCTACGAGCAGTACTTC. Its translation: CASSLGVSYEQYF. The full variable domain, in which reference TRBV5-5 and TRBJ2-7 provide the parts outside the CDR3, is DAGVTQSPTHLIKTRGQQVTLRCSPISGHKSVSWYQQVLGQGPQFIFQYYEKEERGRGNFPDRFSARQFPNYSSELNVNALLLGDSALYLCASSLGVSYEQYFGPGTRLTVT.

The chain carries TRBV14 and TRBJ2-5, with 7 bases lining up with TRBD1. In germline, CDR1 is SGHDN, CDR2 FVKESK. After removal of 7 bases from V and 1 base from J, the junction contained 3 bases not matched to a gene. The CDR3 contains 13 residues. CDR3 loop: CASNRGPQETQYF. CDR3 bases: TGTGCCAGCAACAGGGGACCCCAAGAGACCCAGTACTTC.

J is TRBJ1-1 and V is TRBV5-1, with 8 bases aligning to TRBD1. The CDR3 spans 14 residues. Germline lookup yields CDR1 SGHRS and CDR2 YFSETQ. V dropped 4 bases and J dropped 5; count of bases not matched to a gene: 7. This CDR3 reads CASSTVTGATEAFF. The CDR3 nucleotides are TGCGCCAGCAGCACCGTGACAGGGGCGACTGAAGCTTTCTTT. Looking up the rest from reference TRBV5-1 and TRBJ1-1 gives the full variable domain: KAGVTQTPRYLIKTRGQQVTLSCSPISGHRSVSWYQQTPGQGLQFLFEYFSETQRNKGNFPGRFSGRQFSNSRSEMNVSTLELGDSALYLCASSTVTGATEAFFGQGTRLTVV.

The chain carries TRBV19 and TRBJ1-1; unclear D gene. This CDR3 has 13 amino acids. Germline CDR1 and CDR2: LNHDA and SQIVND (reference sequence). Trimming removed 3 bases at V and 0 bases at J, with 5 bases between. The CDR3 coding sequence is TGTGCCAGTAGTATGAGGCTGAACACTGAAGCTTTCTTT. This gives the protein CASSMRLNTEAFF.

The chain uses TRBV20-1 and TRBJ1-1, with TRBD1 as a possible D gene (5 bases). The CDR3 is 14 residues long. Trimming took 3 bases from V and 1 from J, leaving 12 bases between them. Germline CDR1 DFQATT, CDR2 SNEGSKA (reference sequence). In DNA, the CDR3 is TGCAGTGCTAGTTCTGGGGGGACGAACACTGAAGCTTTCTTT. Its translation is CSASSGGTNTEAFF.

The rearrangement joins TRBV4-1 to TRBJ1-6; D possibly corresponds to TRBD1 (6 bases). From germline, CDR1 is MGHRA and CDR2 YSYEKL. This CDR3 spans 14 amino acids. V lost 2 bases and J lost 7, with 9 bases in between. The CDR3: CASSQPDRNSPLHF. CDR3 DNA: TGCGCCAGCAGCCAACCGGACAGAAATTCACCCCTCCACTTT.

Worth noting for this clone: The same CDR3 arises from other DNA sequences in this sample as well. This chain uses TRBV27 with TRBJ1-1, with D uncertain. Germline loops: CDR1 MNHEY, CDR2 SMNVEV (reference sequence). The CDR3 covers 13 residues. V gave up 5 bases and J gave up 1 base, with 8 bases separating them. The CDR3 region has the DNA TGTGCCAGCAGTCTGACGAGGAACACTGAAGCTTTCTTT. Protein product: CASSLTRNTEAFF.

In its sample, this clone was seen a few times. The V call is TRBV2, the J call TRBJ1-4; TRBD1 aligns across 11 bases. V shed 7 bases and J 2 bases; nucleotides not matched to a gene: 3. The CDR3 totals 15 residues. CDR1 SNHLY and CDR2 FYNNEI come from the germline V gene. The CDR3 coding sequence is TGTGCCAGCACGGGACAGGGGGGTACTAATGAAAAACTGTTTTTT. This codes for CASTGQGGTNEKLFF.

The chain is built from TRBV6-6 and TRBJ2-6; 8 positions agree with TRBD2. The V segment lost 2 bases and the J segment 1 base; nucleotides outside the gene matches: 1. The CDR3 covers 16 residues. Germline V gives CDR1 MNHNY, CDR2 SVGAGI (reference sequence). This CDR3 reads CASSYRGGSGANVLTF. CDR3 sequence (DNA): TGTGCCAGCAGTTACCGGGGGGGATCTGGGGCCAACGTCCTGACTTTC.

The V gene is TRBV10-3, the J gene TRBJ2-5; a weak D match, TRBD2 (5 bases). The CDR3 spans 13 residues. V dropped 7 bases and J dropped 1 base, with 10 bases sitting between them. From germline, CDR1 is ENHRY and CDR2 SYGVKD. The chain's CDR3 is CAIMRAGQETQYF. CDR3 bases: TGTGCCATCATGCGGGCGGGCCAAGAGACCCAGTACTTC.

This CDR3 reads CAWSGGGLRSGANVLTF. CDR3 nucleotide sequence: TGTGCCTGGAGTGGGGGCGGGCTCCGCTCTGGGGCCAACGTCCTGACTTTC. The V call is TRBV30, the J call TRBJ2-6; either TRBD1 or TRBD2 may supply D (5 bases each). Between the trimmed V and J ends, which lost 1 base and 0 bases, there was a span of 13 bases. The CDR3 is made up of 17 amino acids. Looked up from germline, CDR1 is GTSNPN and CDR2 is SVGIG (reference sequence).

Remarks on this clone: This specimen includes other DNA sequences encoding the same CDR3. CDR3 nucleotide sequence: TGTGCCAGCAGCTCGCTGTTAGGGCCGAACACTGAAGCTTTCTTT. Translated: CASSSLLGPNTEAFF. The chain has TRBV7-2 and TRBJ1-1; unclear D gene. Germline CDR1 SGHTA, CDR2 FQGNSA. The CDR3 length is 15 residues. Trimming stripped 4 bases from V and 1 base from J, with 13 bases between.

The chain links TRBV19 to TRBJ2-4; unclear D gene. The germline V and J ends were trimmed by 3 bases and 7 bases, with 19 bases remaining between them. From germline, CDR1 is LNHDA and CDR2 SQIVND (reference sequence). The length of the CDR3 is 16 residues. The CDR3 region is CASSMESASLVNIQYF. The CDR3 coding sequence is TGTGCCAGTAGTATGGAGTCGGCGTCATTAGTCAACATTCAGTACTTC.